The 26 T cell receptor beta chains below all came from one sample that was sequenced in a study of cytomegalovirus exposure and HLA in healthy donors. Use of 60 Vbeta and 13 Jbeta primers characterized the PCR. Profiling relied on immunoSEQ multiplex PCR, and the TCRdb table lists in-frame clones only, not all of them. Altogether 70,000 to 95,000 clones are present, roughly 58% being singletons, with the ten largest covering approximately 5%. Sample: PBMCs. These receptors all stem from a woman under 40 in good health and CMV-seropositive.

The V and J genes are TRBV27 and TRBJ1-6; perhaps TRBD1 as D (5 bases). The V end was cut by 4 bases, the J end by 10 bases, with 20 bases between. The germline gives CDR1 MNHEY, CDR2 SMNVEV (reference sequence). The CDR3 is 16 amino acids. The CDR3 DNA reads TGTGCCAGCAGTTCCAGTAGCCGGGGGAAACGGTCACCCCTCCACTTT. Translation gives CASSSSSRGKRSPLHF.

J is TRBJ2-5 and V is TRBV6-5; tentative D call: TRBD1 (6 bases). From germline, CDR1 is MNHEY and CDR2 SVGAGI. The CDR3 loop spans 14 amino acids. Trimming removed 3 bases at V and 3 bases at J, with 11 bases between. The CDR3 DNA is TGTGCCAGCAGTTATGGTCAGGGGAAAGAGACCCAGTACTTC. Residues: CASSYGQGKETQYF.

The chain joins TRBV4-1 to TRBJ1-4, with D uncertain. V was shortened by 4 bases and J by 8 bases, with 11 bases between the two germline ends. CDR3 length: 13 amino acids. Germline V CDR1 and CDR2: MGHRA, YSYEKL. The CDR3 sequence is CASSLLLREKLFF. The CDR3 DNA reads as TGCGCCAGCAGCCTCCTACTAAGAGAAAAACTGTTTTTT.

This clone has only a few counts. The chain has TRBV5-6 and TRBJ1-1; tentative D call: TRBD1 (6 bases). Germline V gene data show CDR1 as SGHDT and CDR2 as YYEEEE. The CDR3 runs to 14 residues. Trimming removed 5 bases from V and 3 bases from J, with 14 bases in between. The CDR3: CASRPQGFDTEAFF. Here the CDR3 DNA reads TGTGCCAGCAGACCTCAGGGGTTCGACACTGAAGCTTTCTTT.

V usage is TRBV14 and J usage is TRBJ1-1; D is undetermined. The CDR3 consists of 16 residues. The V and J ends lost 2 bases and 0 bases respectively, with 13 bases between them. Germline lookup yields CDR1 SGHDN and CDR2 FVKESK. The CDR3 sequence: CASSQPPGAMNTEAFF. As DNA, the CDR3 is TGTGCCAGCAGCCAACCCCCGGGAGCGATGAACACTGAAGCTTTCTTT.

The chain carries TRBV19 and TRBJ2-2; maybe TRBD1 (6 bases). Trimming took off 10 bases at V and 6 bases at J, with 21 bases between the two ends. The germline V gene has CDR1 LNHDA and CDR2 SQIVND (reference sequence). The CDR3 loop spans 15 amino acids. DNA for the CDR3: TGTGCCACTATCCAGGGGCATTTAAACGCCGGGGAGCTGTTTTTT. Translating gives CATIQGHLNAGELFF. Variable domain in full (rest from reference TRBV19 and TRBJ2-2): DGGITQSPKYLFRKEGQNVTLSCEQNLNHDAMYWYRQDPGQGLRLIYYSQIVNDFQKGDIAEGYSVSREKKESFPLTVTSAQKNPTAFYLCATIQGHLNAGELFFGEGSRLTVL.

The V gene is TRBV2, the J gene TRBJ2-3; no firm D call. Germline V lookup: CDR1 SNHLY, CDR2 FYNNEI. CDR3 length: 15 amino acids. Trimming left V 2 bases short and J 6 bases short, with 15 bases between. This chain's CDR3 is CASSENYKSLDTQYF. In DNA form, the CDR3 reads TGTGCCAGCAGTGAAAACTATAAGTCTTTGGATACGCAGTATTTT.

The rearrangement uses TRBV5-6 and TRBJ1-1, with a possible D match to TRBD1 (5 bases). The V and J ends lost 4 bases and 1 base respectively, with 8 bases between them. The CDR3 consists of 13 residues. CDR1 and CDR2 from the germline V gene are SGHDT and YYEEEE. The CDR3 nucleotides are TGTGCCAGCAGCGAGGACACGAACACTGAAGCTTTCTTT. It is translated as CASSEDTNTEAFF.

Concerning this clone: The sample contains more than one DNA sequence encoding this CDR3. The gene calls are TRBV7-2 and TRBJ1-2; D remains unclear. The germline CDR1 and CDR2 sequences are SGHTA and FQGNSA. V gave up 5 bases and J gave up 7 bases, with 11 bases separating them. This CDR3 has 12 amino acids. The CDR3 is CASSPPLSGYTF. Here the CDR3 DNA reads TGTGCCAGCAGCCCTCCCCTATCTGGCTACACCTTC.

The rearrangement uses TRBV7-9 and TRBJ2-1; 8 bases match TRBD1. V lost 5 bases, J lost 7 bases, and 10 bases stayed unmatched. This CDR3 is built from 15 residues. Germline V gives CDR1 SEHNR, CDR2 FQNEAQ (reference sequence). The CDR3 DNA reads TGTGCCAGCAGCCAGGGACAGGAAGCAGCGAATGAGCAGTTCTTC. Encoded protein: CASSQGQEAANEQFF.

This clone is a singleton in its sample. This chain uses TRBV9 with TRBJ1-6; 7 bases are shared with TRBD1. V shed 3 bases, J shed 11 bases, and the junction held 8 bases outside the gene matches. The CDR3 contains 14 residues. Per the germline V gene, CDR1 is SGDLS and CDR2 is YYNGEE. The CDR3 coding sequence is TGTGCCAGCAGCGCAGGGACAGCCTCGACACCCCTCCACTTT. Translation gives CASSAGTASTPLHF.

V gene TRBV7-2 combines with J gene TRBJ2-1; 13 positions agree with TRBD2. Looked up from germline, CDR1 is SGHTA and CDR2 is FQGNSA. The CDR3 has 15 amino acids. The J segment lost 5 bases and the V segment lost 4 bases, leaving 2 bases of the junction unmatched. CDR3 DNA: TGTGCCAGCAGCTCGGGACTAGCGGGGAACAATGAGCAGTTCTTC. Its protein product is CASSSGLAGNNEQFF.

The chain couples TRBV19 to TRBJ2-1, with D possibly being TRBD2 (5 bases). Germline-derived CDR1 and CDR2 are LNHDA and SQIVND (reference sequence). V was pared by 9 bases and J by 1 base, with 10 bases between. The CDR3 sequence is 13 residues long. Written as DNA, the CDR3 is TGTGCCAGCCGGACTGGGTCCTACAATGAGCAGTTCTTC. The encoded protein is CASRTGSYNEQFF.

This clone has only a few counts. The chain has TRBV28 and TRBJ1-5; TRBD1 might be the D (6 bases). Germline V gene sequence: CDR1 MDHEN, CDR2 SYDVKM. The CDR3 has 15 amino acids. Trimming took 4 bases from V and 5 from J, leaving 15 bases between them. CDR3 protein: CASSSGWQGYQPQHF. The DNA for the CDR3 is TGTGCCAGCAGTTCGGGGTGGCAGGGGTATCAGCCCCAGCATTTT.

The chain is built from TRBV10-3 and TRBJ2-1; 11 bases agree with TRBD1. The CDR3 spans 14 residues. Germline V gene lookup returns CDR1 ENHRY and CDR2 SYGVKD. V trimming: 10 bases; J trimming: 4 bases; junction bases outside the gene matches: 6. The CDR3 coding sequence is TGTGCCACCTCCGGGACAGGGGGATACAATGAGCAGTTCTTC. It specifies CATSGTGGYNEQFF.

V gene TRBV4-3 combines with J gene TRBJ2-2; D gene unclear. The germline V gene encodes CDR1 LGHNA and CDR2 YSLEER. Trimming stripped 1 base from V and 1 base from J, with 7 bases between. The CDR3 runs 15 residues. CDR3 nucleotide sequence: TGCGCCAGCAGCCAAGCCTATCAGAACACCGGGGAGCTGTTTTTT. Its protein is CASSQAYQNTGELFF.

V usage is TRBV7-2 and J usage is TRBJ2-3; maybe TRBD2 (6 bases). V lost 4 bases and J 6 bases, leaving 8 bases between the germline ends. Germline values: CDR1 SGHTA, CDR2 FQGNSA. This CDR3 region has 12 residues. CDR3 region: CASSSRGDTQYF. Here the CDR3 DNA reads TGTGCCAGCAGCTCCCGGGGGGATACGCAGTATTTT.

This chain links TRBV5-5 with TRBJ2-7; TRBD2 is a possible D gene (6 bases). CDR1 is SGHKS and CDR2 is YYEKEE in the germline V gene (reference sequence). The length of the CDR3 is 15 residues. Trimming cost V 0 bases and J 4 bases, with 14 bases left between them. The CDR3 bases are TGTGCCAGCAGCTTGGAGTGGGGGGAGAGTTACGAGCAGTACTTC. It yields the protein CASSLEWGESYEQYF. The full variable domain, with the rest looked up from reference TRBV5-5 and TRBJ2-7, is DAGVTQSPTHLIKTRGQQVTLRCSPISGHKSVSWYQQVLGQGPQFIFQYYEKEERGRGNFPDRFSARQFPNYSSELNVNALLLGDSALYLCASSLEWGESYEQYFGPGTRLTVT.

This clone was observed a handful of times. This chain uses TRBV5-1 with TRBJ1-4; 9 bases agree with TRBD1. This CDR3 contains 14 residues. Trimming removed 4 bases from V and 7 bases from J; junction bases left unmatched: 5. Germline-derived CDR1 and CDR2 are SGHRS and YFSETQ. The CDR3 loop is CASSGGQGREKLFF. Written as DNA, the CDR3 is TGCGCCAGCAGCGGAGGACAGGGGCGTGAAAAACTGTTTTTT.

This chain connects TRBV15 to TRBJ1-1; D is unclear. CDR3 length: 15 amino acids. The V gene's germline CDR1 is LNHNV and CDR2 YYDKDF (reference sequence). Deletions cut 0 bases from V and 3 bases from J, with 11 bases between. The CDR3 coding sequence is TGTGCCACCAGCAGAGATCGGGGAAGGGACACTGAAGCTTTCTTT. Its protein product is CATSRDRGRDTEAFF. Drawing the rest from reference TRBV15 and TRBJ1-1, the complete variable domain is DAMVIQNPRYQVTQFGKPVTLSCSQTLNHNVMYWYQQKSSQAPKLLFHYYDKDFNNEADTPDNFQSRRPNTSFCFLDIRSPGLGDTAMYLCATSRDRGRDTEAFFGQGTRLTVV.

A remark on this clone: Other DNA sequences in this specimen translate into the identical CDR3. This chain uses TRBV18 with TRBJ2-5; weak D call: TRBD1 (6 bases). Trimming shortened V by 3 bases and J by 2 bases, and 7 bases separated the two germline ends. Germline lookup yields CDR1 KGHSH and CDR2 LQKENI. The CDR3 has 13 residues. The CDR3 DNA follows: TGTGCCAGCTCACCCGGACAGCAAGAGACCCAGTACTTC. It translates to CASSPGQQETQYF.

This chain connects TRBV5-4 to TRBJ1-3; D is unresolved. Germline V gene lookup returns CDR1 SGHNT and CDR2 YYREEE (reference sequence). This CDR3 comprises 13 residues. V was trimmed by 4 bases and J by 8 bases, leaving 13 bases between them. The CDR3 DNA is TGTGCCAGCAGCGATAGGAACGGGGACACCATATATTTT. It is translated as CASSDRNGDTIYF.

The CDR3 nucleotides are TGTGCCAGCTCACCAACGGACTCCAACTACGAGCAGTACTTC. It translates to CASSPTDSNYEQYF. The V and J genes are TRBV18 and TRBJ2-7; perhaps TRBD2 as D (5 bases). This CDR3 is 14 amino acids long. Germline V CDR1 and CDR2: KGHSH, LQKENI. V was clipped by 2 bases and J by 3 bases, with 11 bases between them.

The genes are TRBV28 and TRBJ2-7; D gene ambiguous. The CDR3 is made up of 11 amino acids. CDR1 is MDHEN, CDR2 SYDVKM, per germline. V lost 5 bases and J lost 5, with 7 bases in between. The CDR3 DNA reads TGTGCCAGCAGTCGCTATAACGAGCAGTACTTC. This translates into CASSRYNEQYF.

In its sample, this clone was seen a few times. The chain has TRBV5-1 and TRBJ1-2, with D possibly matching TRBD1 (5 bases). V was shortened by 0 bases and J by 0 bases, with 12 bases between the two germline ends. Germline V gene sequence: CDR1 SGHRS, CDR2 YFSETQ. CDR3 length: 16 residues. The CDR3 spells CASSLELTASNYGYTF. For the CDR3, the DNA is TGCGCCAGCAGCTTGGAGTTGACAGCCTCTAACTATGGCTACACCTTC.

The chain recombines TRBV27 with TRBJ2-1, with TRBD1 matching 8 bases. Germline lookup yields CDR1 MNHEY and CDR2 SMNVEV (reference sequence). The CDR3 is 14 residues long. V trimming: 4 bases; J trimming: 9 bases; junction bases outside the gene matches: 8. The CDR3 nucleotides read TGTGCCAGCAGTTCTCGACAGGGGATGGCTGAGCAGTTCTTC. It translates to CASSSRQGMAEQFF.